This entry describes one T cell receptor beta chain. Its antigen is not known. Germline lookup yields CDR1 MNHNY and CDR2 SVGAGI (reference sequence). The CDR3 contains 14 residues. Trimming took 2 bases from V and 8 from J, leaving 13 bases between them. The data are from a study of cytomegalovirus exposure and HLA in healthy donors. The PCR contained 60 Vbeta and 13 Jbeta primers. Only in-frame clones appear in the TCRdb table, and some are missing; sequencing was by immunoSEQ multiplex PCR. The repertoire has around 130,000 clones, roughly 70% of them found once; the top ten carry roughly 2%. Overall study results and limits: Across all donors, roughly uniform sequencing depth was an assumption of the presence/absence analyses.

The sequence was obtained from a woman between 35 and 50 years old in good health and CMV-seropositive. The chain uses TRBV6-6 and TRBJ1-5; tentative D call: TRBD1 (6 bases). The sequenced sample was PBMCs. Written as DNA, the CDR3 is TGTGCCAGCAGTTACAGGGGGGCGGGGGAGCCCCAGCATTTT. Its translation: CASSYRGAGEPQHF.